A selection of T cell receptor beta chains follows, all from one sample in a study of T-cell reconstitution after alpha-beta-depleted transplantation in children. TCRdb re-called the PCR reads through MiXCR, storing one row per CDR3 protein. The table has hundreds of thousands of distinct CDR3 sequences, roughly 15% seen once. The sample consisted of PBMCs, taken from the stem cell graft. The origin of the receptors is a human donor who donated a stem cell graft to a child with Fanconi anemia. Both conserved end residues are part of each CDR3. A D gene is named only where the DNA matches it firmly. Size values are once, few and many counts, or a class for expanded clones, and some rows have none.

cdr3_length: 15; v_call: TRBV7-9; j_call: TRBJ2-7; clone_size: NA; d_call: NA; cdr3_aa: CASSSERGSPYEQYF; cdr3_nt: TGTGCCAGCAGCTCAGAGAGGGGAAGCCCCTACGAGCAGTACTTC
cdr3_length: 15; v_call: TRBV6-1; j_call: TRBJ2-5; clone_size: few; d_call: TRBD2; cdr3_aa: CATQGLADSTETQYF; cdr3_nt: TGTGCCACCCAAGGGCTAGCGGATAGCACGGAGACCCAGTACTTC
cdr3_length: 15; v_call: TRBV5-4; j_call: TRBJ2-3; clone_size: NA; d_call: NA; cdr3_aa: CASSADRISTDTQYF; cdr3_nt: TGTGCCAGCAGTGCCGACAGGATCTCCACAGATACGCAGTATTTT
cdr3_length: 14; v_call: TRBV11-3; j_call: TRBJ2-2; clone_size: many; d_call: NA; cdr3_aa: CASSPPGTTGELFF; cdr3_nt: TGTGCCAGCAGCCCCCCGGGAACGACCGGGGAGCTGTTTTTT
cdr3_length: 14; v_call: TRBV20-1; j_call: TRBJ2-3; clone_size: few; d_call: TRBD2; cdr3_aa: CSALERGVTDTQYF; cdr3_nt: TGCAGTGCCCTCGAGCGGGGGGTCACAGATACGCAGTATTTT
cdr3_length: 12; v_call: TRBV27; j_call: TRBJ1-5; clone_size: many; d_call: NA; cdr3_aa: CASSSTNQPQHF; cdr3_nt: TGTGCCAGCAGCAGCACCAATCAGCCCCAGCATTTT
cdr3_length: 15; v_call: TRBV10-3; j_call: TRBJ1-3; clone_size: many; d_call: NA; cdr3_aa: CAISGGRNSGNTIYF; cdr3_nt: TGTGCCATCAGTGGGGGACGAAACTCTGGAAACACCATATATTTT
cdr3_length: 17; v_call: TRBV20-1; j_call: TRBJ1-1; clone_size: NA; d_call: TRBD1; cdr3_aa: CSARSGQGAAGATEAFF; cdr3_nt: TGCAGTGCTAGAAGCGGACAGGGGGCCGCTGGAGCCACTGAAGCTTTCTTT
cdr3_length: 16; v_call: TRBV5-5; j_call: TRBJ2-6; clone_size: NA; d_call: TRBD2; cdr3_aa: CASTTRGGLRANVLTF; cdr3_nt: TGTGCCAGCACCACCCGGGGGGGACTCCGGGCCAACGTCCTGACTTTC
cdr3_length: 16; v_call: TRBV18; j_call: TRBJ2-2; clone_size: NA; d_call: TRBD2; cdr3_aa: CASSSGLGGDTGELFF; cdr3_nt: TGTGCCAGCTCATCAGGACTGGGAGGGGACACCGGGGAGCTGTTTTTT
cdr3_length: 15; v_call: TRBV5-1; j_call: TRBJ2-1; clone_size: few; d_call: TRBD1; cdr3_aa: CASSPGQTFYNEQFF; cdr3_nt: TGCGCCAGCAGCCCGGGACAGACTTTCTACAATGAGCAGTTCTTC
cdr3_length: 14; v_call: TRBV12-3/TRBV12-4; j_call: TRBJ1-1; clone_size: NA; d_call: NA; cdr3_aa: CASSRQVSLSEAFF; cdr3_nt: TGTGCCAGCAGCAGACAGGTTAGTCTGTCTGAAGCTTTCTTT
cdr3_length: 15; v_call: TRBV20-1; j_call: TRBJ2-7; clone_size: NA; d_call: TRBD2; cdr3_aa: CSARDAGLGISEQYF; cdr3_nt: TGCAGTGCTAGAGACGCGGGACTAGGGATCAGCGAGCAGTACTTC
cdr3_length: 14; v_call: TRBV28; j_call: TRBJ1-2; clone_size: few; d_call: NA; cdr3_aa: CASRKTPPGYGYTF; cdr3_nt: TGTGCCAGCAGAAAGACACCCCCCGGCTATGGCTACACCTTC
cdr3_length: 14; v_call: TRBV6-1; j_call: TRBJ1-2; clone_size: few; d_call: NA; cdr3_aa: CASSPDRNLYGYTF; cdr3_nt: TGTGCCAGCAGCCCTGACAGGAATTTATATGGCTACACCTTC
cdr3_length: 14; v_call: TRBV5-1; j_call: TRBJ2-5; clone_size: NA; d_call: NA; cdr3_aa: CASSNPGVQETQYF; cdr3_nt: TGCGCCAGCTCAAATCCCGGGGTGCAAGAGACCCAGTACTTC
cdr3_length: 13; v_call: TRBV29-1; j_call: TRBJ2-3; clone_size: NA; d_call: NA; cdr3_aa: CSGSGVRTDTQYF; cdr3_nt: TGCAGCGGGTCCGGGGTGCGCACAGATACGCAGTATTTT
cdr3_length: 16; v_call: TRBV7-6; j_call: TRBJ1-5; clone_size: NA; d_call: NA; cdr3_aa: CASSLVGGGGNQPQHF; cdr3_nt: TGTGCCAGCAGCTTAGTGGGGGGTGGGGGCAATCAGCCCCAGCATTTT